By frequency in the sample, the clone carrying this TCR beta chain is medium-sized. Its antigen remains unidentified. The data are from a study of cytomegalovirus exposure and HLA in healthy donors. This PCR relied on a set of 60 Vbeta primers and 13 Jbeta primers. Libraries were prepared by immunoSEQ multiplex PCR; TCRdb keeps only in-frame clonotypes and omits some of them. The sample has nearly 110,000 clones; about 74% are singletons. Study-level findings and limits: Reports indicated that the classifier achieved high specificity and sensitivity in diagnosing cytomegalovirus status. A later analysis associated 16,000 or so TCR beta sequences with HLA alleles at a 0.05 false discovery rate. Cytomegalovirus association was listed for 164 TCR beta chains. The likely explanation for a cluster of highly shared sequence variants was sequencing artifact.

The CDR3 has 14 residues. Germline V gives CDR1 MNHEY, CDR2 SVGAGI. Trimming cost V 6 bases and J 2 bases; bases outside gene matches: 6. The rearrangement uses TRBV6-5 and TRBJ2-7; TRBD1 matches at 8 bases. Sequenced material: PBMCs. The TCR sequence derives from a woman aged 40 to 49 in good health and CMV-seropositive. The CDR3 reads CASRPGQGTYEQYF. CDR3 sequence (DNA): TGTGCCAGCAGACCAGGACAGGGTACCTACGAGCAGTACTTC.